The 9 T cell receptor beta chains in this list originate from one sample, sequenced in a study of regulatory T cells in long-lasting Graves disease. Time point: newly diagnosed GD, antithyroid drugs for less than 3 months. Extracted RNA from PBMCs served as the source of the TCR library. To make TCR beta libraries, researchers used iRepertoire HTBI primers and Arm-PCR of CDR3 regions. TCRdb processed the multiplex PCR reads anew with MiXCR; each CDR3 protein has one entry. The sample shows over 200,000 distinct CDR3 sequences, more than 15% of them seen only once. This sample was also put to use in a study of T cells in Graves' hyperthyroidism and ophthalmopathy.

The input for sequencing was peripheral blood mononuclear cells (PBMCs), taken at new diagnosis, from a patient treated with antithyroid drugs. The origin of the receptors is a woman in her twenties or thirties with Graves disease.

Ten or more counts support this clonotype. The chain joins TRBV12-3 or TRBV12-4 to TRBJ1-1; D may be TRBD1 (5 bases). V gave up 5 bases and J gave up 1 base, with 17 bases separating them. The CDR3 totals 16 residues. The CDR3: CASSPPVGQRNTEAFF. The DNA for the CDR3 is TGTGCCAGCAGTCCCCCGGTGGGGCAGCGGAACACTGAAGCTTTCTTT.

The V and J genes are TRBV6-2 or TRBV6-3 and TRBJ1-1; D not resolved. The germline V and J ends were trimmed by 6 bases and 5 bases, with 10 bases remaining between them. This CDR3 contains 12 residues. From germline, CDR1 is MNHEY and CDR2 SVGEGT. CDR3 in DNA: TGTGCCAGCAGCCTAGATCAGACTGAAGCTTTCTTT. This codes for CASSLDQTEAFF.

The table lists this clonotype with many counts. J is TRBJ1-2 and V is TRBV20-1, with D possibly matching TRBD1 (6 bases). The germline CDR1 and CDR2 sequences are DFQATT and SNEGSKA (reference sequence). V was pared by 3 bases and J by 3 bases, with 14 bases between. There are 14 residues in the CDR3. CDR3 sequence: CSASGPGADYGYTF. CDR3 DNA: TGCAGTGCTAGTGGGCCGGGGGCGGACTATGGCTACACCTTC.

This clonotype has ten or more counts. This chain links TRBV7-2 with TRBJ2-6; D call uncertain. V was clipped by 5 bases and J by 0 bases, with 11 bases between them. This CDR3 is 16 amino acids long. Germline V gene sequence: CDR1 SGHTA, CDR2 FQGNSA. The CDR3 DNA reads as TGTGCCAGCAGCGCAGACGGATTCTCTGGGGCCAACGTCCTGACTTTC. Amino acids: CASSADGFSGANVLTF. Variable domain in full (rest from reference TRBV7-2 and TRBJ2-6): GAGVSQSPSNKVTEKGKDVELRCDPISGHTALYWYRQSLGQGLEFLIYFQGNSAPDKSGLPSDRFSAERTGGSVSTLTIQRTQQEDSAVYLCASSADGFSGANVLTFGAGSRLTVL.

This clonotype was picked up many times. The chain joins TRBV7-9 to TRBJ1-2; unclear D gene. V was trimmed by 1 base and J by 3 bases, leaving 12 bases between them. Germline lookup yields CDR1 SEHNR and CDR2 FQNEAQ (reference sequence). The CDR3 covers 15 residues. The CDR3, as DNA: TGTGCCAGCAGCTTAGTCCAGGCCGACTACTATGGCTACACCTTC. Translated: CASSLVQADYYGYTF.

Concerning this clonotype: The likely explanation is a read error, given a far larger clone one base away. The rearrangement links TRBV27 to TRBJ2-3; D gene uncertain. The V end was cut by 6 bases, the J end by 2 bases, with 3 bases between. This CDR3 contains 11 residues. The germline gives CDR1 MNHEY, CDR2 SMNVEV (reference sequence). The CDR3 region has the DNA TGTGCCAGCAGGCTCACAGATACGCAGTATTTT. Translation: CASRLTDTQYF.

This clonotype has a count of ten or more. The junction shows a germline mismatch at one end, possibly a read error. The chain joins TRBV7-3 to TRBJ2-2; TRBD2 matches 8 bases. CDR1 is SGHTA and CDR2 is FQGTGA in the germline V gene. This CDR3 is 15 amino acids long. DNA of the CDR3: TGTGCCAGCAACGCCGGGGGGGTGAACGCCGGGGAGCTGTTTTTT. Residues: CASNAGGVNAGELFF.

This clonotype was seen a handful of times. The chain recombines TRBV20-1 with TRBJ1-5; 8 bases map to TRBD1. The germline CDR1 and CDR2 sequences are DFQATT and SNEGSKA (reference sequence). V gave up 4 bases and J gave up 9 bases; unmatched junction bases: 11. This CDR3 has 14 amino acids. CDR3 protein: CSAIGTGERGPQHF. CDR3 DNA: TGCAGTGCTATCGGGACAGGTGAGAGAGGGCCCCAGCATTTT.

V gene TRBV4-2 combines with J gene TRBJ1-1, with D unclear. The CDR3 sequence is 14 residues long. CDR1 LGHNA and CDR2 YNFKEQ come from the germline V gene. Trimming pared 1 base from V and 7 bases from J, leaving 13 bases between. The DNA for the CDR3 is TGTGCCAGCAGCCAAGGTGGGAAACGGGATGAAGCTTTCTTT. It encodes CASSQGGKRDEAFF.